This T cell receptor (beta chain) is drawn from a study of technical replicates of blood from several donors. This clone was seen a few times. Germline V gives CDR1 SGDLS, CDR2 YYNGEE. V lost 4 bases and J lost 5; bases outside the gene matches: 12. This CDR3 spans 15 amino acids. Assay: immunoSEQ multiplex PCR; the TCRdb copy retains only in-frame clones and omits some. The sample records tens of thousands of clones, around 93% being singletons. The sequence was collected from a human donor in good health. The sequenced material came from T cells isolated from PBMCs. This rearrangement joins TRBV9 to TRBJ2-7; TRBD1 agrees at 7 bases. The CDR3 nucleotides are TGTGCCAGCAGCCCCCGACAGGGCACACCCAACGAGCAGTACTTC. It yields the protein CASSPRQGTPNEQYF.